Each of the 12 T cell receptor beta chains below was sequenced from the same sample in a study of CD8 T cells in Susac syndrome. RNA, at roughly 0.5 to 1 ug, was reverse transcribed with random hexamers. From the immunoSEQ multiplex PCR reads, TCRdb called clonotypes with MiXCR, one entry per CDR3 protein. The data contain 84,000 or so distinct CDR3 sequences, 85% to 95% of them seen just once; the ten biggest clones take up more than 0.45%. Sequencing input: CD8+ T cells from PBMCs. The receptors originated from a human donor with Susac syndrome.

The count of this clonotype is one. The V gene is TRBV5-1, the J gene TRBJ2-5, with a possible D match to TRBD1 (6 bases). The CDR3 totals 18 residues. Trimming removed 3 bases from V and 0 bases from J, with 21 bases in between. The germline gives CDR1 SGHRS, CDR2 YFSETQ. DNA for the CDR3: TGCGCCAGCAGCTCGGTCCTCGGTCCATGGACAGACCAAGAGACCCAGTACTTC. This sequence encodes CASSSVLGPWTDQETQYF.

This clonotype was counted between two and nine times. V and J are TRBV28 and TRBJ2-2, with a tentative D call TRBD2 (6 bases). The germline gives CDR1 MDHEN, CDR2 SYDVKM. This CDR3 contains 13 residues. Trimming stripped 1 base from V and 6 bases from J, with 6 bases between. The CDR3 is CASSLSGAGELFF. CDR3 DNA: TGTGCCAGCAGTTTATCGGGAGCCGGGGAGCTGTTTTTT.

The chain has TRBV4-2 and TRBJ1-1; D is possibly TRBD1 (6 bases). The V end was cut by 2 bases, the J end by 1 base, with 11 bases between. This CDR3 is 15 amino acids long. The germline V gene has CDR1 LGHNA and CDR2 YNFKEQ. CDR3 nucleotides: TGTGCCAGCAGCCAATTGGACAGAACGAACACTGAAGCTTTCTTT. It yields the protein CASSQLDRTNTEAFF.

This sequence joins TRBV9 and TRBJ2-3; D is unresolved. The germline V gene has CDR1 SGDLS and CDR2 YYNGEE. Between the trimmed V and J ends, which lost 4 bases and 2 bases, there was a span of 17 bases. The CDR3 is made up of 16 amino acids. For the CDR3, the DNA is TGTGCCAGCAGCCCTCGGACGGAGCTGATCACAGATACGCAGTATTTT. This translates into CASSPRTELITDTQYF.

This chain uses TRBV19 with TRBJ2-2; D is undetermined. The germline V and J ends were trimmed by 6 bases and 1 base, with 9 bases remaining between them. The germline gives CDR1 LNHDA, CDR2 SQIVND (reference sequence). This CDR3 spans 14 amino acids. CDR3 sequence reads: CASRSLLNTGELFF. CDR3 DNA sequence: TGTGCCAGTAGATCCCTATTGAACACCGGGGAGCTGTTTTTT.

The chain links TRBV6-5 to TRBJ2-1, with 10 nucleotides matching TRBD2. Per the germline V gene, CDR1 is MNHEY and CDR2 is SVGAGI. The CDR3 is made up of 16 amino acids. V lost 0 bases and J lost 7; bases outside the gene matches: 6. In nucleotides, the CDR3 is TGTGCCAGCAGTTACTCCCTAGCGGGAGTGGTGAATGAGCAGTTCTTC. As protein: CASSYSLAGVVNEQFF.

The chain links TRBV20-1 to TRBJ2-7; D uncertain. The CDR3 runs to 13 residues. Germline V lookup: CDR1 DFQATT, CDR2 SNEGSKA (reference sequence). V was pared by 6 bases and J by 1 base, with 13 bases between. The DNA of the CDR3 is TGCAGTGCCCACCAACATGATTCCTACGAGCAGTACTTC. Amino acids: CSAHQHDSYEQYF.

Concerning this clonotype: The junction departs from germline at one end; a sequencing error may be responsible. V usage is TRBV7-7 and J usage is TRBJ2-7; perhaps TRBD1 as D (6 bases). Germline CDR1 is SSHAT and CDR2 is FNYEAQ (reference sequence). This CDR3 is 15 amino acids long. CDR3 amino acids: CASSPGMGAPYEQYF. In DNA form, the CDR3 reads TGTGCTAGCAGCCCGGGGATGGGGGCCCCCTACGAGCAGTACTTC.

The chain employs TRBV29-1 and TRBJ1-2; TRBD1 matches 9 bases. The CDR3 has 15 amino acids. V shed 5 bases and J 5 bases; nucleotides not matched to a gene: 12. Germline V gene data show CDR1 as SQVTM and CDR2 as ANQGSEA. CDR3 nucleotides: TGCAGCGTTTCCCCAACAGGGGGCCGGGAGTATGGCTACACCTTC. It is translated as CSVSPTGGREYGYTF. Based on the CDR3 plus reference TRBV29-1 and TRBJ1-2, the full variable domain is SAVISQKPSRDICQRGTSLTIQCQVDSQVTMMFWYRQQPGQSLTLIATANQGSEATYESGFVIDKFPISRPNLTFSTLTVSNMSPEDSSIYLCSVSPTGGREYGYTFGSGTRLTVV.

V and J are TRBV3-1 and TRBJ2-2; D is unresolved. Germline V CDR1 and CDR2: LGHDT, YNNKEL (reference sequence). The length of the CDR3 is 13 residues. Trimming removed 3 bases from V and 5 bases from J, with 7 bases in between. The CDR3 spells CASSQELTGELFF. The CDR3, as DNA: TGTGCCAGCAGCCAGGAGCTTACCGGGGAGCTGTTTTTT.

This chain joins TRBV15 and TRBJ2-5; a possible D gene is TRBD1 (6 bases). The length of the CDR3 is 14 residues. Germline CDR1 and CDR2: LNHNV and YYDKDF (reference sequence). Trimming stripped 3 bases from V and 9 bases from J, with 17 bases between. DNA of the CDR3: TGTGCCACCAGCAGGGGGGCGGCCATTGGGCCCCAGTACTTC. Translated: CATSRGAAIGPQYF. The variable domain in full, completed from reference TRBV15 and TRBJ2-5, reads DAMVIQNPRYQVTQFGKPVTLSCSQTLNHNVMYWYQQKSSQAPKLLFHYYDKDFNNEADTPDNFQSRRPNTSFCFLDIRSPGLGDTAMYLCATSRGAAIGPQYFGPGTRLLVL.

The chain employs TRBV25-1 and TRBJ1-4; no definite D call. The V gene lost 5 bases and the J gene lost 5 bases, with 9 bases spanning the gap. The germline V gene has CDR1 MGHDK and CDR2 SYGVNS. There are 13 residues in the CDR3. CDR3 DNA sequence: TGTGCCAGCAGTACCCTGCGGAATGAAAAACTGTTTTTT. Translating it yields CASSTLRNEKLFF.